The next 27 T cell receptor beta chains were all read from a single sample in a study of T cell repertoires in cytomegalovirus infection. MiXCR was run by TCRdb on the reads, yielding one entry per CDR3 protein. The table records under 350,000 distinct CDR3 sequences, more than 9% of them present only once. Specimen: PBMCs. The receptors stem from a human donor in good health (CMV status not recorded). Some clones in this sample may be carry-over from other donors' samples.

This clonotype was recorded many times. V gene TRBV28 combines with J gene TRBJ2-7; D possibly corresponds to TRBD2 (6 bases). The CDR3 is 15 amino acids. CDR1 is MDHEN and CDR2 is SYDVKM in the germline V gene. The V end lost 6 bases, the J end lost 1 base, and 16 bases lay between the germline ends. The CDR3 sequence is CASRMQPLASYEQYF. CDR3 DNA: TGTGCCAGCAGGATGCAGCCTCTAGCGTCCTACGAGCAGTACTTC. Based on the CDR3 plus reference TRBV28 and TRBJ2-7, the full variable domain is DVKVTQSSRYLVKRTGEKVFLECVQDMDHENMFWYRQDPGLGLRLIYFSYDVKMKEKGDIPEGYSVSREKKERFSLILESASTNQTSMYLCASRMQPLASYEQYFGPGTRLTVT.

This clonotype was detected only a few times. The chain joins TRBV28 to TRBJ2-7; D uncertain. This CDR3 comprises 13 residues. With 4 bases removed from V and 1 base from J, the gap between germline ends came to 8 bases. The germline V gene encodes CDR1 MDHEN and CDR2 SYDVKM. The CDR3, as DNA: TGTGCCAGCAGTTCGGCTATTTCCTACGAGCAGTACTTC. It codes for CASSSAISYEQYF.

The chain couples TRBV14 to TRBJ2-7, with 12 positions matching TRBD2. Germline loops: CDR1 SGHDN, CDR2 FVKESK. V was clipped by 0 bases and J by 6 bases; unmatched bases: 9. This CDR3 has 17 amino acids. CDR3 residues: CASSQDRGLAGLGEQYF. CDR3 coding DNA: TGTGCCAGCAGCCAAGATAGAGGACTAGCGGGATTGGGCGAGCAGTACTTC. Drawing the rest from reference TRBV14 and TRBJ2-7, the complete variable domain is EAGVTQFPSHSVIEKGQTVTLRCDPISGHDNLYWYRRVMGKEIKFLLHFVKESKQDESGMPNNRFLAERTGGTYSTLKVQPAELEDSGVYFCASSQDRGLAGLGEQYFGPGTRLTVT.

This clonotype was seen many times. The chain links TRBV20-1 to TRBJ2-7; D not certain. Germline loops: CDR1 DFQATT, CDR2 SNEGSKA (reference sequence). V was clipped by 0 bases and J by 3 bases, with 15 bases between them. The CDR3 runs 15 residues. For the CDR3, the DNA is TGCAGTGCTAGAGATTCTAAGGGCGATTACTACGAGCAGTACTTC. Its protein product is CSARDSKGDYYEQYF.

This clonotype was counted a few times. CDR3 sequence reads: CASSKHLTGKINSEQYF. The DNA of the CDR3 is TGTGCCAGCAGTAAACACCTGACAGGGAAAATTAATAGCGAGCAGTACTTC. This chain connects TRBV27 to TRBJ2-7; 7 bases agree with TRBD1. CDR1 and CDR2 (germline): MNHEY, SMNVEV (reference sequence). The CDR3 runs 17 residues. The V and J ends lost 5 bases and 6 bases, in that order; junction bases with no gene match: 19.

This clonotype was seen many times. The genes are TRBV7-8 and TRBJ2-7; unclear D gene. Looked up from germline, CDR1 is SGHVS and CDR2 is FQNEAQ. This CDR3 contains 12 residues. With 3 bases removed from V and 6 bases from J, the gap between germline ends came to 9 bases. The CDR3 bases are TGTGCCAGCAGCTTCCTAATCGCCGAGCAGTACTTC. Translating gives CASSFLIAEQYF.

This clonotype was detected ten times or more. The rearrangement uses TRBV7-6 and TRBJ2-6, with D perhaps TRBD1 (5 bases). Germline V lookup: CDR1 SGHVS, CDR2 FNYEAQ. The V gene lost 2 bases and the J gene lost 0 bases, with 11 bases spanning the gap. The CDR3 spans 17 residues. Here the CDR3 DNA reads TGTGCCAGCAGCTTAAGACAGCTACGCTCTGGGGCCAACGTCCTGACTTTC. This codes for CASSLRQLRSGANVLTF.

This clonotype was seen ten or more times. This chain joins TRBV12-3 or TRBV12-4 and TRBJ2-7; D may be TRBD1 (6 bases). V lost 8 bases and J lost 2, with 13 bases in between. The CDR3 totals 13 residues. The CDR3 loop is CASRKTGTYEQYF. Written as DNA, the CDR3 is TGTGCCAGCCGCAAGACAGGCACCTACGAGCAGTACTTC.

This clonotype was observed many times. The chain uses TRBV5-5 and TRBJ2-5; possibly TRBD1 for D (5 bases). V was pared by 4 bases and J by 5 bases, with 15 bases between. CDR3 size: 14 residues. Germline CDR1 is SGHKS and CDR2 is YYEKEE (reference sequence). Here the CDR3 reads CASSSTGMRETQYF. DNA for the CDR3: TGTGCCAGCAGCAGCACAGGTATGAGGGAGACCCAGTACTTC.

Only a few counts were recorded for this clonotype. The gene calls are TRBV5-1 and TRBJ2-1, with D unresolved. Trimming pared 5 bases from V and 2 bases from J, leaving 14 bases between. CDR3 size: 15 residues. CDR1 is SGHRS, CDR2 YFSETQ, per germline. Written as DNA, the CDR3 is TGCGCCAGCAGGGATAGACTGCAAGCCTACAATGAGCAGTTCTTC. This codes for CASRDRLQAYNEQFF.

In this sample, this clonotype turned up many times. This chain links TRBV6-2 or TRBV6-3 with TRBJ2-1; D possibly corresponds to TRBD2 (6 bases). The germline V gene encodes CDR1 MNHEY and CDR2 SVGEGT. The CDR3 sequence is 13 residues long. Trimming stripped 5 bases from V and 5 bases from J, with 10 bases between. The CDR3 coding sequence is TGTGCCAGCAGTCAATGGAGGGACAATGAGCAGTTCTTC. Amino acid sequence: CASSQWRDNEQFF.

This clonotype has a count of ten or more. The chain is built from TRBV7-2 and TRBJ2-7, with a weak D call TRBD2 (5 bases). The CDR3 covers 15 residues. V was clipped by 4 bases and J by 1 base, with 14 bases between them. The germline gives CDR1 SGHTA, CDR2 FQGNSA. The CDR3 loop is CASSSKAEKSYEQYF. As DNA, the CDR3 is TGTGCCAGCAGCTCTAAAGCGGAAAAGTCCTACGAGCAGTACTTC.

Ten or more counts support this clonotype. The chain carries TRBV7-2 and TRBJ1-1, with D uncertain. This CDR3 spans 12 amino acids. Germline V gives CDR1 SGHTA, CDR2 FQGNSA. Trimming took 3 bases from V and 1 from J, leaving 3 bases between them. DNA of the CDR3: TGTGCCAGCAGCTTCCCGAACACTGAAGCTTTCTTT. Its translation: CASSFPNTEAFF. The full variable domain, in which reference TRBV7-2 and TRBJ1-1 provide the parts outside the CDR3, is GAGVSQSPSNKVTEKGKDVELRCDPISGHTALYWYRQSLGQGLEFLIYFQGNSAPDKSGLPSDRFSAERTGGSVSTLTIQRTQQEDSAVYLCASSFPNTEAFFGQGTRLTVV.

This clonotype was detected many times. The chain couples TRBV11-2 to TRBJ1-1; 7 nucleotides align to TRBD1. CDR1 is SGHAT and CDR2 is FQNNGV in the germline V gene. The CDR3 consists of 15 residues. Trimming removed 3 bases from V and 3 bases from J; junction bases left unmatched: 7. DNA of the CDR3: TGTGCCAGCAGCTTTCCTCGGACAGGACACACTGAAGCTTTCTTT. This sequence encodes CASSFPRTGHTEAFF.

This clonotype occurred many times. This rearrangement joins TRBV12-3 or TRBV12-4 to TRBJ1-1, with a weak D call TRBD1 (5 bases). CDR3 size: 14 residues. V lost 7 bases to trimming and J lost 6 bases, with 18 bases between them. The CDR3 bases are TGTGCCAGCACCCCCCCCAGGGATCGAGCTGAAGCTTTCTTT. It is translated as CASTPPRDRAEAFF.

The chain links TRBV19 to TRBJ2-4; TRBD1 is a possible D gene (5 bases). Trimming took 6 bases from V and 8 from J, leaving 8 bases between them. The CDR3 is made up of 11 amino acids. Germline-derived CDR1 and CDR2 are LNHDA and SQIVND (reference sequence). CDR3 region: CASRVGDIQYF. CDR3 DNA sequence: TGTGCCAGTAGGGTAGGGGACATTCAGTACTTC.

There are many counts of this clonotype. The rearrangement links TRBV28 to TRBJ2-7, with TRBD1 identical over 10 bases. The V gene's germline CDR1 is MDHEN and CDR2 SYDVKM. The ends lost 5 bases at V and 7 bases at J; junction bases unmatched: 8. CDR3 length equals 14 residues. Here the CDR3 reads CASSTGTGAKEQYF. In nucleotides, the CDR3 is TGTGCCAGCAGTACCGGGACAGGGGCAAAGGAGCAGTACTTC.

As concerns this clonotype: The junction and the germline gene differ at one end; a read error may be behind it. The rearrangement links TRBV7-6 to TRBJ2-2; 9 nucleotides match TRBD2. The germline CDR1 and CDR2 sequences are SGHVS and FNYEAQ. The CDR3 totals 16 residues. CDR3 coding DNA: TGTGCGAGCAGCTTAGGAGCGGGAGGTGCCACCGGGGAGCTGTTTTTT. Translated: CASSLGAGGATGELFF.

This clonotype was detected ten times or more. This chain links TRBV7-2 with TRBJ1-4; D is uncertain. CDR3 length: 17 amino acids. CDR1 SGHTA and CDR2 FQGNSA come from the germline V gene. The V end lost 5 bases, the J end lost 7 bases, and 23 bases lay between the germline ends. The CDR3 sequence is CASSPIAGALVGEKLFF. CDR3 nucleotides: TGTGCCAGCAGCCCCATCGCAGGAGCGCTAGTTGGTGAAAAACTGTTTTTT.

In this sample, this clonotype turned up many times. The chain couples TRBV7-2 to TRBJ2-1, with D unclear. This CDR3 spans 16 amino acids. Germline CDR1 SGHTA, CDR2 FQGNSA. Trimming pared 5 bases from V and 1 base from J, leaving 15 bases between. The CDR3 DNA reads as TGTGCCAGCAGCCCCCTGGGTCTGAAGTCCTACAATGAGCAGTTCTTC. This gives the protein CASSPLGLKSYNEQFF. The full variable domain, in which reference TRBV7-2 and TRBJ2-1 provide the parts outside the CDR3, is GAGVSQSPSNKVTEKGKDVELRCDPISGHTALYWYRQSLGQGLEFLIYFQGNSAPDKSGLPSDRFSAERTGGSVSTLTIQRTQQEDSAVYLCASSPLGLKSYNEQFFGPGTRLTVL.

This clonotype was counted at least ten times. The chain employs TRBV7-6 and TRBJ1-6; D might be TRBD1 (5 bases). CDR3 size: 20 residues. The germline gives CDR1 SGHVS, CDR2 FNYEAQ. The V gene lost 2 bases and the J gene lost 0 bases, with 20 bases spanning the gap. The CDR3 loop reads CASSLTELSADSSYNSPLHF. CDR3 nucleotide sequence: TGTGCCAGCAGCTTAACTGAGCTTTCGGCAGACAGCTCCTATAATTCACCCCTCCACTTT.

In its sample, this clonotype was seen a few times. V usage is TRBV9 and J usage is TRBJ1-6; 8 nucleotides match TRBD1. The CDR3 is made up of 15 amino acids. J lost 7 bases, V lost 3 bases, and 6 bases had no gene match. The germline gives CDR1 SGDLS, CDR2 YYNGEE. CDR3 in DNA: TGTGCCAGCAGCGGCCGACAGGGGCTAAATTCACCCCTCCACTTT. This encodes CASSGRQGLNSPLHF.

The CDR3 sequence: CAISPSGSGSYNEQFF. The CDR3, as DNA: TGTGCCATCAGCCCTAGCGGGTCCGGCTCCTACAATGAGCAGTTCTTC. This chain connects TRBV10-3 to TRBJ2-1; 8 bases fit TRBD2. Trimming cost V 6 bases and J 0 bases; bases outside gene matches: 7. The V gene's germline CDR1 is ENHRY and CDR2 SYGVKD. This CDR3 region has 16 residues.

This clonotype was seen ten or more times. The V gene is TRBV19, the J gene TRBJ2-3; tentative D call: TRBD2 (5 bases). Trimming took 10 bases from V and 0 from J, leaving 11 bases between them. There are 13 residues in the CDR3. Germline CDR1 and CDR2: LNHDA and SQIVND (reference sequence). The chain's CDR3 is CATSGSSTDTQYF. The CDR3 DNA sequence: TGTGCCACCTCGGGGTCTAGCACAGATACGCAGTATTTT. Using reference TRBV19 and TRBJ2-3 for the parts outside the CDR3, the full variable domain is DGGITQSPKYLFRKEGQNVTLSCEQNLNHDAMYWYRQDPGQGLRLIYYSQIVNDFQKGDIAEGYSVSREKKESFPLTVTSAQKNPTAFYLCATSGSSTDTQYFGPGTRLTVL.

The chain has TRBV29-1 and TRBJ2-5, with D perhaps TRBD1 (6 bases). Germline lookup yields CDR1 SQVTM and CDR2 ANQGSEA. Trimming took 6 bases from V and 3 from J, leaving 11 bases between them. The CDR3 totals 12 residues. The CDR3: CSVGTSKETQYF. The CDR3 DNA sequence: TGCAGCGTGGGGACATCAAAAGAGACCCAGTACTTC.

This clonotype was detected many times. Relative to the germline gene, one junction end is altered; a read error may explain this. The chain couples TRBV5-8 to TRBJ1-1; D gene ambiguous. Germline V gene sequence: CDR1 SGHTS, CDR2 YDEGEE. This CDR3 has 14 amino acids. The CDR3 spells CASSPVGQNTEAFF. The CDR3 DNA is TGCGCCAGCAGTCCCGTAGGTCAGAACACTGAAGCTTTCTTT. The complete variable domain, with remaining parts taken from reference TRBV5-8 and TRBJ1-1, reads EAGVTQSPTHLIKTRGQQATLRCSPISGHTSVYWYQQALGLGLQFLLWYDEGEERNRGNFPPRFSGRQFPNYSSELNVNALELEDSALYLCASSPVGQNTEAFFGQGTRLTVV.

This clonotype has ten or more counts. The chain joins TRBV19 to TRBJ1-5; 7 bases fit TRBD1. Unmatched junction bases numbered 3, after V lost 6 bases and J lost 1 base. Germline V lookup: CDR1 LNHDA, CDR2 SQIVND (reference sequence). The CDR3 has 14 amino acids. The CDR3 loop is CASRLGGSNQPQHF. The CDR3 DNA follows: TGTGCCAGTAGGTTAGGGGGCAGCAATCAGCCCCAGCATTTT.